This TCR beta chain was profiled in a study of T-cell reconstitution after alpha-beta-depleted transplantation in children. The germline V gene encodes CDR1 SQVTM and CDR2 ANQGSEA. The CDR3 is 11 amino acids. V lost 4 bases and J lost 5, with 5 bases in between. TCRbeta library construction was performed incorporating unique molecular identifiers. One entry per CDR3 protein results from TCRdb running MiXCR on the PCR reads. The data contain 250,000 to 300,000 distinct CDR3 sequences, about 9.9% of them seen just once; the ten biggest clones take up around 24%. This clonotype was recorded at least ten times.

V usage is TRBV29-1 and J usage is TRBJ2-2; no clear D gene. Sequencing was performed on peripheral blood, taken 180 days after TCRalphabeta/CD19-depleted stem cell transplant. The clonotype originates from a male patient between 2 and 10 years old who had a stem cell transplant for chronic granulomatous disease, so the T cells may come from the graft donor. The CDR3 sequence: CSVGVTGELFF. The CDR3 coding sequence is TGCAGCGTTGGGGTGACCGGGGAGCTGTTTTTT.